Listed below are T cell receptor beta chains from one sample, sequenced in a study of blood T cells in healthy people across ages. Using its own MiXCR run on the 5' RACE reads, TCRdb lists one record per CDR3 protein. The data contain about 970,000 distinct CDR3 sequences, 51% of them singletons. Source material: blood. The receptor set was obtained from an older woman in good health. CDR3s include the opening cysteine and the closing phenylalanine or tryptophan. The order of the fields is V gene, clone size, J gene, D gene, CDR3 DNA, CDR3 protein. The D gene is left open where the match is weak. The listing skips clone size in some rows; elsewhere it reads once, few, many or a size class.

v_gene: TRBV29-1; abundance: -; j_gene: TRBJ2-5; d_gene: -; CDR3nt: TGCAGCGGTCGCATCCAAGAGACCCAGTACTTC; CDR3aa: CSGRIQETQYF
v_gene: TRBV29-1; abundance: few; j_gene: TRBJ2-7; d_gene: -; CDR3nt: TGCAGCGGGGGGTCCGGTCTCTACGAGCAGTACTTC; CDR3aa: CSGGSGLYEQYF
v_gene: TRBV20-1; abundance: few; j_gene: TRBJ2-7; d_gene: TRBD2; CDR3nt: TGCAGTGCTATCACGCGGGAGGGACTCATGTCCCTCTACGAGCAGTACTTC; CDR3aa: CSAITREGLMSLYEQYF
v_gene: TRBV4-3; abundance: -; j_gene: TRBJ2-7; d_gene: -; CDR3nt: TGCGCCAGCACTACCCCGAAGGGTTTCAACGAGCAGTACTTC; CDR3aa: CASTTPKGFNEQYF
v_gene: TRBV7-9; abundance: -; j_gene: TRBJ2-7; d_gene: TRBD2; CDR3nt: TGTGCCAGCAGCTTAATCGGGAGGGGAGGTCTTTACAATGAGCAGTACTTC; CDR3aa: CASSLIGRGGLYNEQYF
v_gene: TRBV25-1; abundance: -; j_gene: TRBJ1-6; d_gene: -; CDR3nt: TGTGCCAGCAGTAGCAGACAGAGTAATTCACCCCTCCACTTT; CDR3aa: CASSSRQSNSPLHF
v_gene: TRBV18; abundance: -; j_gene: TRBJ1-4; d_gene: TRBD1; CDR3nt: TGTGCCAGCTCACCCGCGGTGGGGACAGGGAAGGAAAAACTGTTTTTT; CDR3aa: CASSPAVGTGKEKLFF
v_gene: TRBV29-1; abundance: -; j_gene: TRBJ2-7; d_gene: TRBD1; CDR3nt: TGCAGCGTGAGGGGGCTTTACTCCGACGAGCAGTACTTC; CDR3aa: CSVRGLYSDEQYF
v_gene: TRBV29-1; abundance: many; j_gene: TRBJ2-5; d_gene: -; CDR3nt: TGCAGCGGGGCCCCCTGGAACCAAGAGACCCAGTACTTC; CDR3aa: CSGAPWNQETQYF
v_gene: TRBV2; abundance: -; j_gene: TRBJ2-3; d_gene: -; CDR3nt: TGTGCCAGCAGTGTAGCGTGGAACAGGGCCACAGATACGCAGTATTTT; CDR3aa: CASSVAWNRATDTQYF
v_gene: TRBV9; abundance: -; j_gene: TRBJ1-3; d_gene: TRBD1; CDR3nt: TGTGCCAGCAGCACTCGACAGGGTATCTCTGGAAACACCATATATTTT; CDR3aa: CASSTRQGISGNTIYF
v_gene: TRBV7-2; abundance: many; j_gene: TRBJ2-7; d_gene: -; CDR3nt: TGTGCCAGCAGCTTAGCCCCTTTGTACGAGCAGTACTTC; CDR3aa: CASSLAPLYEQYF
v_gene: TRBV29-1; abundance: few; j_gene: TRBJ2-1; d_gene: -; CDR3nt: TGCAGCGTTGCAGAGACTAGAAGCAATGAGCAGTTCTTC; CDR3aa: CSVAETRSNEQFF
v_gene: TRBV6-2/TRBV6-3; abundance: -; j_gene: TRBJ1-2; d_gene: TRBD1; CDR3nt: TGTGCCAGCAAAATTGACAGGGTAGGGTATGGCTACACCTTC; CDR3aa: CASKIDRVGYGYTF
v_gene: TRBV7-9; abundance: -; j_gene: TRBJ2-3; d_gene: TRBD2; CDR3nt: TGTGCCAGCAGCCTTCACGGCGGGAGGACGATCACAGATACGCAGTATTTT; CDR3aa: CASSLHGGRTITDTQYF